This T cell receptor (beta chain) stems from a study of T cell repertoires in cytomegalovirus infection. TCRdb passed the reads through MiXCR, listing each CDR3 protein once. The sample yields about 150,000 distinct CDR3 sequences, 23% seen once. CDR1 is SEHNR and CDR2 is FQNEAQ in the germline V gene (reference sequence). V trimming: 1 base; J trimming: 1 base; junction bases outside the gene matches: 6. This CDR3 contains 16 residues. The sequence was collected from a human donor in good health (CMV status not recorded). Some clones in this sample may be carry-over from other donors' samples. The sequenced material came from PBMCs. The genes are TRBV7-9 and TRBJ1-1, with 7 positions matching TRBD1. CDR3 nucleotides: TGTGCCAGCAGCTTAGTATCAGGGGGAGGGAACACTGAAGCTTTCTTT. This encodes CASSLVSGGGNTEAFF.